Listed below are T cell receptor beta chains from one sample, sequenced in a study of CD8 T cells in Susac syndrome. TCRdb processed the immunoSEQ multiplex PCR reads anew with MiXCR; each CDR3 protein has one entry. Among 150,000 to 200,000 distinct CDR3 sequences listed, 90% to 95% were seen once. The specimen was CD4+ T cells from PBMCs. These receptors were taken from a human donor in good health. The CDR3 runs from the conserved cysteine through the conserved F or W. Fields, in order: V gene, D gene, clone size, J gene, CDR3 protein, CDR3 DNA. A D gene is named only where the DNA matches it firmly. Clone size is stated in some rows and not others, as once, few, many or a class when expanded.

v_gene: TRBV19
d_gene: -
abundance: -
j_gene: TRBJ1-1
CDR3aa: CASSPQDARNTEAFF
CDR3nt: TGTGCCAGTAGTCCCCAGGACGCACGGAACACTGAAGCTTTCTTT

v_gene: TRBV7-3
d_gene: TRBD1
abundance: -
j_gene: TRBJ1-1
CDR3aa: CASSLGQGSTEAFF
CDR3nt: TGTGCCAGCAGCTTAGGACAGGGGAGCACTGAAGCTTTCTTT

v_gene: TRBV10-1
d_gene: -
abundance: -
j_gene: TRBJ1-4
CDR3aa: CASSGRADEKLFF
CDR3nt: TGCGCCAGCAGCGGCAGGGCGGATGAAAAACTGTTTTTT

v_gene: TRBV19
d_gene: -
abundance: -
j_gene: TRBJ2-1
CDR3aa: CASTPWGDTEQFF
CDR3nt: TGTGCCAGTACCCCATGGGGCGACACCGAGCAGTTCTTC

v_gene: TRBV9
d_gene: TRBD1
abundance: -
j_gene: TRBJ2-5
CDR3aa: CASTAGTGESVAGSAQYF
CDR3nt: TGTGCCAGCACCGCCGGGACAGGGGAGTCGGTAGCGGGGAGCGCCCAGTACTTC

v_gene: TRBV29-1
d_gene: TRBD1
abundance: -
j_gene: TRBJ1-1
CDR3aa: CSVAKNRGPRTEAFF
CDR3nt: TGCAGCGTCGCGAAGAACAGGGGCCCGAGAACTGAAGCTTTCTTT

v_gene: TRBV20-1
d_gene: -
abundance: -
j_gene: TRBJ1-5
CDR3aa: CSAKAPNGNQPQHF
CDR3nt: TGCAGTGCGAAGGCCCCTAACGGCAATCAGCCCCAGCATTTT

v_gene: TRBV20-1
d_gene: -
abundance: -
j_gene: TRBJ2-3
CDR3aa: CSACPIGQGSDTQYF
CDR3nt: TGCAGTGCCTGCCCTATTGGGCAGGGGTCAGATACGCAGTATTTT

v_gene: TRBV20-1
d_gene: TRBD1
abundance: -
j_gene: TRBJ2-1
CDR3aa: CSAAPTGGAYNEQFF
CDR3nt: TGCAGTGCTGCCCCTACAGGGGGCGCCTACAATGAGCAGTTCTTC

v_gene: TRBV5-4
d_gene: TRBD1
abundance: -
j_gene: TRBJ2-7
CDR3aa: CASSFSRQGAEQYF
CDR3nt: TGTGCCAGCAGCTTCTCTCGGCAGGGGGCCGAGCAGTACTTC

v_gene: TRBV10-3
d_gene: -
abundance: -
j_gene: TRBJ1-4
CDR3aa: CAITSRLNEKLFF
CDR3nt: TGTGCCATCACCTCCCGGCTGAATGAAAAACTGTTTTTT

v_gene: TRBV7-8
d_gene: -
abundance: -
j_gene: TRBJ1-5
CDR3aa: CASSLVGIRQPQHF
CDR3nt: TGTGCCAGCAGCTTAGTAGGGATCCGTCAGCCCCAGCATTTT

v_gene: TRBV7-9
d_gene: TRBD2
abundance: -
j_gene: TRBJ2-5
CDR3aa: CASSSSGAGETQYF
CDR3nt: TGTGCCAGCAGCTCAAGCGGGGCAGGGGAGACCCAGTACTTC

v_gene: TRBV5-1
d_gene: TRBD1
abundance: -
j_gene: TRBJ2-7
CDR3aa: CASSSGQGLMSYEQYF
CDR3nt: TGCGCCAGCAGCTCCGGACAGGGATTGATGTCCTACGAGCAGTACTTC

v_gene: TRBV4-1
d_gene: -
abundance: -
j_gene: TRBJ2-3
CDR3aa: CASSHDTDTQYF
CDR3nt: TGCGCCAGCAGCCACGATACAGATACGCAGTATTTT

v_gene: TRBV21-1
d_gene: -
abundance: -
j_gene: TRBJ1-5
CDR3aa: CASSWRGGHQPQHF
CDR3nt: TGTGCCAGCAGCTGGAGGGGTGGCCATCAGCCCCAGCATTTT

v_gene: TRBV3-1
d_gene: -
abundance: -
j_gene: TRBJ1-5
CDR3aa: CASSPGGVGDQPQHF
CDR3nt: TGTGCCAGCAGCCCTGGGGGGGTTGGGGATCAGCCCCAGCATTTT

v_gene: TRBV20-1
d_gene: TRBD1
abundance: -
j_gene: TRBJ2-3
CDR3aa: CSAKESGGSDTQYF
CDR3nt: TGCAGTGCTAAAGAATCAGGGGGCTCAGATACGCAGTATTTT

v_gene: TRBV5-1
d_gene: -
abundance: -
j_gene: TRBJ1-4
CDR3aa: CASRPRVAHEKLFF
CDR3nt: TGCGCCAGCAGGCCCAGGGTTGCCCATGAAAAACTGTTTTTT

v_gene: TRBV20-1
d_gene: TRBD1
abundance: -
j_gene: TRBJ2-1
CDR3aa: CSARTGTGAILQFF
CDR3nt: TGCAGTGCTAGGACCGGGACAGGTGCAATATTGCAGTTCTTC

v_gene: TRBV2
d_gene: -
abundance: -
j_gene: TRBJ1-5
CDR3aa: CASSAGGGDQPQHF
CDR3nt: TGTGCCAGCAGCGCCGGGGGGGGAGATCAGCCCCAGCATTTT

v_gene: TRBV20-1
d_gene: TRBD1
abundance: -
j_gene: TRBJ2-7
CDR3aa: CSAGQGAPYEQYF
CDR3nt: TGCAGTGCCGGACAGGGGGCCCCCTACGAGCAGTACTTC

v_gene: TRBV11-2
d_gene: TRBD1
abundance: -
j_gene: TRBJ1-1
CDR3aa: CASSKAGTGNTEAFF
CDR3nt: TGTGCCAGCAGTAAAGCCGGGACAGGTAACACTGAAGCTTTCTTT

v_gene: TRBV2
d_gene: TRBD1
abundance: -
j_gene: TRBJ1-2
CDR3aa: CASSQEGQGVYGYTF
CDR3nt: TGTGCCAGCAGCCAGGAAGGGCAGGGGGTCTATGGCTACACCTTC

v_gene: TRBV14
d_gene: TRBD1
abundance: -
j_gene: TRBJ1-2
CDR3aa: CASSQGAGGYGYTF
CDR3nt: TGTGCCAGCAGCCAAGGGGCAGGGGGCTATGGCTACACCTTC

v_gene: TRBV20-1
d_gene: -
abundance: -
j_gene: TRBJ1-2
CDR3aa: CSASLVRASYGYTF
CDR3nt: TGCAGTGCTAGTTTGGTCAGGGCCTCCTATGGCTACACCTTC

v_gene: TRBV5-1
d_gene: -
abundance: -
j_gene: TRBJ1-1
CDR3aa: CASSLNTDGTEAFF
CDR3nt: TGCGCCAGCAGCTTGAATACGGACGGGACTGAAGCTTTCTTT

v_gene: TRBV6-5
d_gene: TRBD1
abundance: few
j_gene: TRBJ1-2
CDR3aa: CASSHRGGSYGYTF
CDR3nt: TGTGCCAGCAGCCACAGGGGGGGTAGCTATGGCTACACCTTC

v_gene: TRBV3-1
d_gene: TRBD1
abundance: once
j_gene: TRBJ1-6
CDR3aa: CATTGGNSPLHF
CDR3nt: TGTGCCACGACAGGGGGCAATTCACCCCTCCACTTT

v_gene: TRBV29-1
d_gene: -
abundance: -
j_gene: TRBJ2-7
CDR3aa: CSVEAGRSYEQYF
CDR3nt: TGCAGCGTTGAGGCGGGCCGCTCCTACGAGCAGTACTTC

v_gene: TRBV12-3/TRBV12-4
d_gene: -
abundance: -
j_gene: TRBJ1-2
CDR3aa: CASSLETPGYTF
CDR3nt: TGTGCCAGCAGTTTAGAAACCCCGGGCTACACCTTC

v_gene: TRBV28
d_gene: -
abundance: -
j_gene: TRBJ2-5
CDR3aa: CASRPGLAETQYF
CDR3nt: TGTGCCAGCAGGCCGGGGCTAGCAGAGACCCAGTACTTC

v_gene: TRBV12-3/TRBV12-4
d_gene: -
abundance: -
j_gene: TRBJ1-5
CDR3aa: CASSFSPDQPQHF
CDR3nt: TGTGCCAGCAGTTTTTCCCCCGATCAGCCCCAGCATTTT

v_gene: TRBV28
d_gene: -
abundance: -
j_gene: TRBJ2-2
CDR3aa: CASSEGLAGELFF
CDR3nt: TGTGCCAGCAGCGAGGGATTAGCCGGGGAGCTGTTTTTT

v_gene: TRBV12-3/TRBV12-4
d_gene: -
abundance: once
j_gene: TRBJ2-5
CDR3aa: CASQARGLGEQYF
CDR3nt: TGTGCCAGCCAAGCGCGGGGTCTGGGGGAGCAGTACTTC

v_gene: TRBV7-8
d_gene: TRBD2
abundance: -
j_gene: TRBJ2-5
CDR3aa: CASSLARGGAETQYF
CDR3nt: TGTGCCAGCAGCTTAGCGCGCGGGGGGGCAGAGACCCAGTACTTC

v_gene: TRBV4-1
d_gene: -
abundance: -
j_gene: TRBJ1-1
CDR3aa: CASSHRSTEAFF
CDR3nt: TGCGCCAGCAGCCATAGAAGTACTGAAGCTTTCTTT

v_gene: TRBV12-3/TRBV12-4
d_gene: -
abundance: -
j_gene: TRBJ2-6
CDR3aa: CASSSGWGANVLTF
CDR3nt: TGTGCCAGCAGCTCAGGGTGGGGGGCCAACGTCCTGACTTTC

v_gene: TRBV19
d_gene: -
abundance: -
j_gene: TRBJ1-5
CDR3aa: CASRWLPRGPQHF
CDR3nt: TGTGCCAGTAGGTGGCTTCCACGGGGGCCCCAGCATTTT

v_gene: TRBV24-1
d_gene: -
abundance: -
j_gene: TRBJ1-5
CDR3aa: CATDTAYSNQPQHF
CDR3nt: TGTGCCACAGACACGGCGTATAGCAATCAGCCCCAGCATTTT

v_gene: TRBV23-1
d_gene: -
abundance: -
j_gene: TRBJ1-4
CDR3aa: CASSYLLGVATNEKLFF
CDR3nt: TGCGCCAGCAGCTACCTCTTGGGCGTTGCAACTAATGAAAAACTGTTTTTT

v_gene: TRBV3-1
d_gene: -
abundance: -
j_gene: TRBJ1-5
CDR3aa: CASSQDSGYQPQHF
CDR3nt: TGTGCCAGCAGCCAAGACTCAGGGTATCAGCCCCAGCATTTT

v_gene: TRBV6-1
d_gene: -
abundance: -
j_gene: TRBJ2-3
CDR3aa: CASSDLTLRDTQYF
CDR3nt: TGTGCCAGCAGTGATCTGACTCTCCGAGATACGCAGTATTTT

v_gene: TRBV19
d_gene: -
abundance: few
j_gene: TRBJ2-7
CDR3aa: CASSIGTEYEQYF
CDR3nt: TGTGCCAGTAGTATCGGCACCGAGTACGAGCAGTACTTC

v_gene: TRBV2
d_gene: -
abundance: -
j_gene: TRBJ2-7
CDR3aa: CASSESYAPDF
CDR3nt: TGTGCCAGCAGTGAATCCTATGCCCCAGACTTC

v_gene: TRBV29-1
d_gene: -
abundance: -
j_gene: TRBJ1-5
CDR3aa: CSVGQSSLSNQPQHF
CDR3nt: TGCAGCGTTGGGCAGAGCTCCTTAAGCAATCAGCCCCAGCATTTT

v_gene: TRBV7-3
d_gene: TRBD2
abundance: -
j_gene: TRBJ2-3
CDR3aa: CASSSRSGATFDTQYF
CDR3nt: TGTGCCAGCAGCTCAAGAAGCGGGGCCACATTTGATACGCAGTATTTT

v_gene: TRBV5-1
d_gene: -
abundance: -
j_gene: TRBJ1-1
CDR3aa: CASSDAQVSTEAFF
CDR3nt: TGCGCCAGCAGCGATGCCCAGGTTTCCACTGAAGCTTTCTTT

v_gene: TRBV5-4
d_gene: -
abundance: -
j_gene: TRBJ2-4
CDR3aa: CASSLNDRMTKNIQYF
CDR3nt: TGTGCCAGCAGCTTGAACGACCGTATGACGAAAAACATTCAGTACTTC

v_gene: TRBV29-1
d_gene: -
abundance: -
j_gene: TRBJ2-7
CDR3aa: CSVSDNSYEQYF
CDR3nt: TGCAGCGTTTCTGACAACTCCTACGAGCAGTACTTC

v_gene: TRBV7-3
d_gene: -
abundance: -
j_gene: TRBJ2-1
CDR3aa: CASSLVQVKGEQFF
CDR3nt: TGTGCCAGCAGCTTAGTTCAGGTTAAGGGTGAGCAGTTCTTC

v_gene: TRBV20-1
d_gene: TRBD1
abundance: -
j_gene: TRBJ1-5
CDR3aa: CSARDSAGGNQPQHF
CDR3nt: TGCAGTGCTAGAGATTCGGCAGGGGGGAATCAGCCCCAGCATTTT

v_gene: TRBV2
d_gene: TRBD1
abundance: -
j_gene: TRBJ1-2
CDR3aa: CASSEAADAQGGYGYTF
CDR3nt: TGTGCCAGCAGTGAAGCGGCAGACGCTCAGGGGGGCTATGGCTACACCTTC